What follows is one T cell receptor (beta chain) and its context. This record comes from a study of T cells in Graves' hyperthyroidism and ophthalmopathy. Authors of the study amplified TCR beta CDR3 regions from RNA transcripts. HTBI primers were used for first-round RT-PCR of the TCR CDR3. TCRdb recomputed calls from the multiplex PCR reads with MiXCR, one row per CDR3 protein. The table lists about 350,000 distinct CDR3 sequences, 11% to 15% of them singletons. Clinical symptoms, serum thyroxine, TRAb, thyroid ultrasound and orbital computed tomography informed diagnoses. The V end was cut by 5 bases, the J end by 5 bases, with 22 bases between. This CDR3 has 17 residues.

J is TRBJ1-5 and V is TRBV12-3 or TRBV12-4; D ambiguous. Sequencing used blood. The sequence was obtained from a woman aged 30 to 39 with Graves' hyperthyroidism. CDR3 region: CASSLVPPGLTDQPQHF. As DNA, the CDR3 is TGTGCCAGCAGTCTAGTCCCTCCCGGACTCACAGATCAGCCCCAGCATTTT.